The 11 T cell receptor beta chains below were found in one sample sequenced in a study of beta chain features in type 1 diabetes. The antigens for these receptors are not known. Notes on the study in general: Moderate yet significant TCRB CDR3 shortening was seen in Type 1 diabetes patients in all four CD4+ subsets.

The whole isolated RNA underwent reverse transcription, so sequencing captured expressed TCRB transcripts. Profiling relied on immunoSEQ multiplex PCR, and the TCRdb table lists in-frame clones only, not all of them. Here the sample spans some 26,000 clones, about 70% being singletons. The sample taken for sequencing was stem cell memory CD4+ T cells from blood. The receptor source for this set is a woman in her thirties or forties with type 1 diabetes.

The chain combines TRBV6-1 with TRBJ2-1, with TRBD1 matching 8 bases. Germline V gene data show CDR1 as MNHNS and CDR2 as SASEGT. After removal of 6 bases from V and 7 bases from J, the junction contained 2 bases not matched to a gene. The CDR3 sequence is 12 residues long. CDR3: CASRDRENEQFF. In nucleotides, the CDR3 is TGTGCCAGCAGGGACAGGGAAAATGAGCAGTTCTTC.

The chain joins TRBV4-2 to TRBJ1-1; perhaps TRBD1 as D (5 bases). With 4 bases removed from V and 3 bases from J, the gap between germline ends came to 12 bases. The CDR3 length is 14 residues. From germline, CDR1 is LGHNA and CDR2 YNFKEQ. This CDR3 reads CASSREAGDTEAFF. The CDR3 bases are TGTGCCAGCAGCCGGGAGGCGGGGGACACTGAAGCTTTCTTT.

This clone was seen just once. The chain recombines TRBV5-6 with TRBJ2-2; D perhaps matches TRBD2 (6 bases). Between the trimmed V and J ends, which lost 3 bases and 5 bases, there was a span of 20 bases. Per germline, CDR1 SGHDT and CDR2 YYEEEE. There are 17 residues in the CDR3. The CDR3 coding sequence is TGTGCCAGCAGCTCCCCCCTGGGGGGACTCTCAACCGGGGAGCTGTTTTTT. This codes for CASSSPLGGLSTGELFF.

The V gene is TRBV27, the J gene TRBJ2-1; D possibly corresponds to TRBD1 (6 bases). The CDR3 runs to 18 residues. The V and J ends lost 6 bases and 4 bases respectively, with 25 bases between them. Germline CDR1 reads MNHEY; CDR2 reads SMNVEV (reference sequence). Written as DNA, the CDR3 is TGTGCCAGCAGGCATCAGCTCCCCGGGACACTCAATTACAATGAGCAGTTCTTC. Translating gives CASRHQLPGTLNYNEQFF.

The V gene is TRBV19, the J gene TRBJ2-6, with 8 bases identical to TRBD2. Germline loops: CDR1 LNHDA, CDR2 SQIVND (reference sequence). V lost 7 bases and J lost 0; bases outside the gene matches: 11. CDR3 size: 18 residues. The CDR3 sequence is CASTIGGAPSSGANVLTF. The CDR3 coding sequence is TGTGCCAGTACTATCGGGGGGGCCCCCAGCTCTGGGGCCAACGTCCTGACTTTC.

The chain employs TRBV20-1 and TRBJ2-7; D may be TRBD2 (5 bases). The CDR3 has 10 residues. Trimming took off 6 bases at V and 5 bases at J, with 8 bases between the two ends. Looked up from germline, CDR1 is DFQATT and CDR2 is SNEGSKA (reference sequence). The CDR3 sequence is CSAEADEQYF. CDR3 nucleotides: TGCAGTGCCGAAGCGGACGAGCAGTACTTC.

The rearrangement joins TRBV7-6 to TRBJ2-5; the match to TRBD2 covers 12 bases. The CDR3 has 16 amino acids. With 5 bases clipped from V and 2 bases from J, the junction kept 6 bases outside the gene matches. Looked up from germline, CDR1 is SGHVS and CDR2 is FNYEAQ. The CDR3 coding sequence is TGTGCCAGCAGCCTGAGACTAGCGGGGGTACAAGAGACCCAGTACTTC. Translated: CASSLRLAGVQETQYF. Combining the CDR3 with reference TRBV7-6 and TRBJ2-5 gives the whole variable domain GAGVSQSPRYKVTKRGQDVALRCDPISGHVSLYWYRQALGQGPEFLTYFNYEAQQDKSGLPNDRFSAERPEGSISTLTIQRTEQRDSAMYRCASSLRLAGVQETQYFGPGTRLLVL.

This clone was seen only a few times. The chain joins TRBV7-2 to TRBJ1-1, with 7 bases aligning to TRBD1. The V segment lost 5 bases and the J segment 0 bases; nucleotides outside the gene matches: 9. From germline, CDR1 is SGHTA and CDR2 FQGNSA. This CDR3 has 16 residues. In nucleotides, the CDR3 is TGTGCCAGCAGCAGATGGGACAGAGGGGTGAACACTGAAGCTTTCTTT. It codes for CASSRWDRGVNTEAFF.

The chain is built from TRBV4-2 and TRBJ2-1; the match to TRBD2 covers 13 bases. The CDR3 length is 16 residues. Losses at the gene ends were 5 bases for V and 6 bases for J; bases not matched to a gene: 7. Germline V CDR1 and CDR2: LGHNA, YNFKEQ. CDR3: CASSLTRLAGGNEQFF. CDR3 bases: TGTGCCAGCAGCTTGACTCGACTAGCGGGAGGCAATGAGCAGTTCTTC.

The genes are TRBV28 and TRBJ1-1, with D perhaps TRBD1 (5 bases). The ends were cut back, 3 bases at V and 2 bases at J, with 13 bases in the middle. Germline CDR1 reads MDHEN; CDR2 reads SYDVKM. The CDR3 totals 15 residues. The DNA for the CDR3 is TGTGCCAGCAGTTTTTTCACAGGCGGTAACACTGAAGCTTTCTTT. This codes for CASSFFTGGNTEAFF.

This clone was detected once. Germline and junction disagree at one end, which may indicate a read error. This sequence joins TRBV5-4 and TRBJ2-6; 8 nucleotides align to TRBD2. The CDR3 loop spans 17 amino acids. Germline CDR1 reads SGHNT; CDR2 reads YYREEE (reference sequence). The CDR3 region has the DNA TGCGCCAGCAGCCGGGGGGGATCAAAATCTGGGGCCAACGTCCTGACTTTC. As protein: CASSRGGSKSGANVLTF. The full variable domain, in which reference TRBV5-4 and TRBJ2-6 provide the parts outside the CDR3, is ETGVTQSPTHLIKTRGQQVTLRCSSQSGHNTVSWYQQALGQGPQFIFQYYREEENGRGNFPPRFSGLQFPNYSSELNVNALELDDSALYLCASSRGGSKSGANVLTFGAGSRLTVL.